This TCR beta chain emerged from a study of blood T cell repertoires in COVID-19. The germline gives CDR1 SGHAT, CDR2 FQNNGV. V was cut by 1 base and J by 15 bases, with 13 bases left in between. The CDR3 has 12 residues. Per the study methods: Amplification from reference gene primers served as the basis for estimated nucleated cell counts. Sequenced by immunoSEQ multiplex PCR; TCRdb stores in-frame clones only, minus some. The V and J calls and clone size are taken from that table; D and trimming were inferred from the DNA. Among 190,000 or so clones, approximately 87% were seen once, and the ten largest hold roughly 0.9%.

Sequencing input: peripheral blood. This receptor was taken from a woman under 30 who had recovered from COVID-19. V usage is TRBV11-2 and J usage is TRBJ2-1, with D maybe TRBD1 (5 bases). The CDR3 reads CASSLVGRLLFF. CDR3 bases: TGTGCCAGCAGCTTAGTGGGGCGATTATTGTTCTTC.